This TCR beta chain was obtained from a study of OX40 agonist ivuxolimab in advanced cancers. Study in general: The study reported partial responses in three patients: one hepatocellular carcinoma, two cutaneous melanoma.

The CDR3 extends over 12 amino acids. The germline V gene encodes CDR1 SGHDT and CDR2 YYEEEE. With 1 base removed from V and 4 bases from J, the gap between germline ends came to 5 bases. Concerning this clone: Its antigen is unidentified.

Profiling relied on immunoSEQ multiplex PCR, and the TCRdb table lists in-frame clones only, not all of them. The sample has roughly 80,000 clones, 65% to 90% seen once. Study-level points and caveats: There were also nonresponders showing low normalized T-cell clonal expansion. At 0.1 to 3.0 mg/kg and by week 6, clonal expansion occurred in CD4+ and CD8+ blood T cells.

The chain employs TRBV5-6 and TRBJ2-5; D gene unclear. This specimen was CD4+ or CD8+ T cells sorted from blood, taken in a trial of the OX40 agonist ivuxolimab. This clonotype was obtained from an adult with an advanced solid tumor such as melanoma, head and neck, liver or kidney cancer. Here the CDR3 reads CASSLNRETQYF. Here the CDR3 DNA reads TGTGCCAGCAGCTTGAACAGAGAGACCCAGTACTTC.